The clone carrying this T cell receptor beta chain appeared many times. Its antigen is unidentified. Using RNA template, CDR3s of TCR alpha and beta were amplified with iRepertoire arm-PCR. Tissue mRNA or PBMC total RNA, roughly 100-400 ng, went into one-step reverse transcription and amplification. MiXCR, applied by TCRdb to the multiplex PCR reads, yields one record per CDR3 protein. The profile shows some 99,000 distinct CDR3 sequences, about 25% of them singletons. The CDR3 loop spans 14 amino acids. The germline CDR1 and CDR2 sequences are MNHEY and SMNVEV (reference sequence). The ends were cut back, 4 bases at V and 6 bases at J, with 16 bases in the middle. The data derive from a study of glioma-infiltrating T cells. General study points: Very few CDR3 sequences were shared between tissue and blood. Above-expected tissue-blood divergence occurred in all gliomas, most in low-grade ones.

The V gene is TRBV27, the J gene TRBJ2-7, with a tentative D call TRBD2 (5 bases). The source of this sequence is a human donor with low-grade glioma or glioblastoma, undergoing nonglioma brain surgery, or in good health (not recorded which). The sample consisted of glioma tissue, nonneoplastic brain tissue, or PBMCs (not recorded which). The CDR3 spells CASSYSSREPEQYF. CDR3 nucleotides: TGTGCCAGCAGTTATTCGTCTCGGGAACCCGAGCAGTACTTC.